The 27 T cell receptor beta chains presented below share a single source sample, sequenced in a study of beta chain features in type 1 diabetes. Of the isolated RNA, all was reverse transcribed, and so the sequenced material was expressed TCRB transcripts. TCRdb keeps only in-frame clones here, not all; method: immunoSEQ multiplex PCR. Of more than 140,000 clones in the sample, roughly 10% were seen once. The sample comprised central memory CD4+ T cells from blood. The receptor source for this set is a woman between 35 and 50 years old in good health.

The genes are TRBV28 and TRBJ2-2; tentative D call: TRBD2 (6 bases). This CDR3 has 16 amino acids. V was clipped by 2 bases and J by 5 bases, with 15 bases between them. Germline-derived CDR1 and CDR2 are MDHEN and SYDVKM. CDR3 nucleotide sequence: TGTGCCAGCAGTTTACTCGGAGGGGCGGTAACCGGGGAGCTGTTTTTT. This gives the protein CASSLLGGAVTGELFF.

This clone was counted a few times. This chain joins TRBV2 and TRBJ2-1; D is ambiguous. The V gene lost 2 bases and the J gene lost 2 bases, with 4 bases spanning the gap. The germline CDR1 and CDR2 sequences are SNHLY and FYNNEI. The CDR3 covers 13 residues. The DNA for the CDR3 is TGTGCCAGCAGTGAACAGACCTACAATGAGCAGTTCTTC. Its translation is CASSEQTYNEQFF. Variable domain in full (rest from reference TRBV2 and TRBJ2-1): EPEVTQTPSHQVTQMGQEVILRCVPISNHLYFYWYRQILGQKVEFLVSFYNNEISEKSEIFDDQFSVERPDGSNFTLKIRSTKLEDSAMYFCASSEQTYNEQFFGPGTRLTVL.

The genes are TRBV19 and TRBJ2-7; 7 bases agree with TRBD1. This CDR3 is 15 amino acids long. The V segment lost 5 bases and the J segment 4 bases; nucleotides outside the gene matches: 11. Germline assignment: CDR1 LNHDA and CDR2 SQIVND (reference sequence). The CDR3 DNA reads as TGTGCCAGTAGTCCGCGACAGGGTTTACGTTACGAGCAGTACTTC. Amino acid sequence: CASSPRQGLRYEQYF.

This clone has a handful of counts. The chain joins TRBV12-5 to TRBJ2-1; D gene ambiguous. Trimming left V 1 base short and J 4 bases short, with 5 bases between. The CDR3 is made up of 13 amino acids. Germline lookup yields CDR1 LGHNT and CDR2 FRNRAP. For the CDR3, the DNA is TGTGCTAGTGGTTTGGAAGAGTACAATGAGCAGTTCTTC. Its protein is CASGLEEYNEQFF.

The V call is TRBV29-1, the J call TRBJ2-1, with 10 bases lining up with TRBD2. With V trimmed by 7 bases and J by 7 bases, 13 bases remained unmatched. The V gene's germline CDR1 is SQVTM and CDR2 ANQGSEA. The CDR3 covers 15 residues. CDR3 nucleotide sequence: TGCAGCGGCCAGAGGGGAGCGGGGGGGCATAATGAGCAGTTCTTC. It encodes CSGQRGAGGHNEQFF.

This clone was detected only a few times. J is TRBJ2-7 and V is TRBV7-9, with 12 bases matching TRBD1. The V segment lost 6 bases and the J segment 7 bases; nucleotides outside the gene matches: 4. The CDR3 is made up of 13 amino acids. The germline gives CDR1 SEHNR, CDR2 FQNEAQ (reference sequence). This CDR3 is CASRGQGAGEQYF. The CDR3 region has the DNA TGTGCCAGCAGGGGACAGGGGGCGGGTGAGCAGTACTTC.

This clone was observed many times. This chain uses TRBV27 with TRBJ2-3; TRBD1 aligns across 9 bases. Trimming at V came to 7 bases and at J to 5 bases, leaving 10 bases not matched to a gene. The length of the CDR3 is 15 residues. Germline V gene lookup returns CDR1 MNHEY and CDR2 SMNVEV (reference sequence). The CDR3 region is CASTLTGGLRDTQYF. For the CDR3, the DNA is TGTGCCAGCACTCTGACAGGGGGTTTACGAGATACGCAGTATTTT.

The table lists this clone with a few counts. V usage is TRBV19 and J usage is TRBJ2-2; a weak D match, TRBD2 (5 bases). The germline V gene encodes CDR1 LNHDA and CDR2 SQIVND (reference sequence). Trimming shortened V by 7 bases and J by 4 bases, and 19 bases separated the two germline ends. CDR3 length: 16 amino acids. CDR3 protein: CASTQSGSLGTGELFF. CDR3 nucleotides: TGTGCCAGTACCCAAAGCGGCTCTCTCGGCACCGGGGAGCTGTTTTTT. The full variable domain, in which reference TRBV19 and TRBJ2-2 provide the parts outside the CDR3, is DGGITQSPKYLFRKEGQNVTLSCEQNLNHDAMYWYRQDPGQGLRLIYYSQIVNDFQKGDIAEGYSVSREKKESFPLTVTSAQKNPTAFYLCASTQSGSLGTGELFFGEGSRLTVL.

This clone was detected a few times. The chain is built from TRBV6-6 and TRBJ1-5; D is uncertain. CDR1 is MNHNY, CDR2 SVGAGI, per germline (reference sequence). Trimming removed 11 bases at V and 0 bases at J, with 8 bases between. CDR3 size: 12 residues. The CDR3 DNA reads TGTGCCTTCAGGTCTAGCAATCAGCCCCAGCATTTT. This gives the protein CAFRSSNQPQHF.

About this clone itself: Other DNA sequences in the same sample also yield this CDR3. The chain has TRBV7-2 and TRBJ1-1; the D is unclear. The CDR3 spans 14 residues. The V end was cut by 1 base, the J end by 1 base, with 7 bases between. Looked up from germline, CDR1 is SGHTA and CDR2 is FQGNSA. The CDR3 region has the DNA TGTGCCAGCAGCTTAGTGGCAGGGAACACTGAAGCTTTCTTT. This sequence encodes CASSLVAGNTEAFF.

This CDR3 is CASSSEMAGAKNIQYF. The CDR3 coding sequence is TGTGCCAGCAGCTCAGAGATGGCAGGGGCCAAAAACATTCAGTACTTC. V and J are TRBV7-2 and TRBJ2-4; D may be TRBD1 (5 bases). Germline V gene sequence: CDR1 SGHTA, CDR2 FQGNSA. The CDR3 length is 16 residues. V was trimmed by 4 bases and J by 1 base, leaving 14 bases between them.

There are a few counts of this clone. The J gene is TRBJ2-2, the V gene TRBV2; 7 nucleotides align to TRBD1. The CDR3 is 15 amino acids. V lost 5 bases, J lost 0 bases, and 3 bases stayed unmatched. CDR1 SNHLY and CDR2 FYNNEI come from the germline V gene. The DNA of the CDR3 is TGTGCCAGCAGTCAAGACAGGGCGAACACCGGGGAGCTGTTTTTT. It yields the protein CASSQDRANTGELFF.

In its sample, this clone was seen a few times. This chain links TRBV2 with TRBJ2-4, with 9 bases aligning to TRBD1. This CDR3 has 14 amino acids. From germline, CDR1 is SNHLY and CDR2 FYNNEI. V shed 8 bases and J 5 bases; nucleotides not matched to a gene: 7. The CDR3 sequence: CASGTGLRENIQYF. CDR3 nucleotide sequence: TGTGCCAGCGGGACAGGGCTAAGAGAAAACATTCAGTACTTC. The variable domain in full, with the rest retrieved from reference TRBV2 and TRBJ2-4, is EPEVTQTPSHQVTQMGQEVILRCVPISNHLYFYWYRQILGQKVEFLVSFYNNEISEKSEIFDDQFSVERPDGSNFTLKIRSTKLEDSAMYFCASGTGLRENIQYFGAGTRLSVL.

The chain combines TRBV27 with TRBJ1-2; tentative D call: TRBD1 (6 bases). Trimming pared 6 bases from V and 4 bases from J, leaving 12 bases between. The CDR3 length is 13 residues. Germline lookup yields CDR1 MNHEY and CDR2 SMNVEV (reference sequence). The CDR3 loop reads CASRRTESYGYTF. The CDR3 DNA follows: TGTGCCAGCAGACGGACAGAGTCCTATGGCTACACCTTC.

As DNA, the CDR3 is TGTGCCAGCGGGGGGAGCACAGATACGCAGTATTTT. Amino acids: CASGGSTDTQYF. The J gene is TRBJ2-3, the V gene TRBV11-2, with a tentative D call TRBD2 (6 bases). This CDR3 is 12 amino acids long. CDR1 is SGHAT and CDR2 is FQNNGV in the germline V gene. V was trimmed by 8 bases and J by 0 bases, leaving 6 bases between them.

In its sample, this clone was seen a few times. V and J are TRBV18 and TRBJ1-1; 7 bases match TRBD1. The CDR3 sequence is 14 residues long. V gave up 4 bases and J gave up 8 bases; unmatched junction bases: 10. In germline, CDR1 is KGHSH, CDR2 LQKENI. Here the CDR3 DNA reads TGTGCCAGCTCACGCCAAGACAGGGAACAGGAAGCTTTCTTT. This codes for CASSRQDREQEAFF.

The J gene is TRBJ2-5, the V gene TRBV7-2; TRBD2 is a possible D gene (7 bases). This CDR3 spans 14 amino acids. Germline CDR1 is SGHTA and CDR2 is FQGNSA. V lost 7 bases, J lost 11 bases, and 23 bases lay in between. The CDR3 region is CASTSSYRAGEQYF. CDR3 nucleotides: TGTGCCAGCACATCTTCGTACAGGGCGGGGGAGCAGTACTTC.

This clone turned up a few times. The chain recombines TRBV7-2 with TRBJ1-1, with 9 bases identical to TRBD1. The CDR3 loop spans 15 amino acids. V trimming: 5 bases; J trimming: 3 bases; junction bases outside the gene matches: 7. The germline V gene has CDR1 SGHTA and CDR2 FQGNSA. Here the CDR3 DNA reads TGTGCCAGCAGCGCGTCCGGGACAGGGTACACTGAAGCTTTCTTT. This translates into CASSASGTGYTEAFF. Supplemented by reference TRBV7-2 and TRBJ1-1, the full variable domain reads GAGVSQSPSNKVTEKGKDVELRCDPISGHTALYWYRQSLGQGLEFLIYFQGNSAPDKSGLPSDRFSAERTGGSVSTLTIQRTQQEDSAVYLCASSASGTGYTEAFFGQGTRLTVV.

This clone has just a few counts. CDR3: CASSVGGQVNEQFF. In nucleotides, the CDR3 is TGTGCCAGCTCCGTCGGGGGGCAGGTCAATGAGCAGTTCTTC. The chain is built from TRBV18 and TRBJ2-1, with D possibly TRBD2 on 7 matching bases. The length of the CDR3 is 14 residues. The ends were cut back, 6 bases at V and 6 bases at J, with 15 bases in the middle. Per the germline V gene, CDR1 is KGHSH and CDR2 is LQKENI.

The CDR3 DNA follows: TGTGCCAGCAGTGAAGCCGGCGGGGCGGACGAGCAGTACTTC. Translation: CASSEAGGADEQYF. This chain joins TRBV6-1 and TRBJ2-7; tentative D call: TRBD2 (6 bases). From germline, CDR1 is MNHNS and CDR2 SASEGT. V was pared by 0 bases and J by 5 bases, with 11 bases between. CDR3 length: 14 residues.

The chain uses TRBV7-8 and TRBJ1-1, with D uncertain. Trimming removed 5 bases from V and 1 base from J, with 14 bases in between. This CDR3 has 15 residues. From germline, CDR1 is SGHVS and CDR2 FQNEAQ. The CDR3 loop is CASSPRGSRNTEAFF. The CDR3 DNA reads as TGTGCCAGCAGCCCCCGCGGCAGCCGGAACACTGAAGCTTTCTTT.

This clone was counted between two and nine times. The chain recombines TRBV19 with TRBJ1-6; possibly TRBD1 for D (5 bases). Deletions cut 4 bases from V and 9 bases from J, with 13 bases between. The CDR3 runs to 14 residues. Germline V gene data show CDR1 as LNHDA and CDR2 as SQIVND (reference sequence). CDR3 sequence: CASSTGSGVSPLHF. DNA for the CDR3: TGTGCCAGTAGTACCGGGTCGGGGGTTTCACCCCTCCACTTT.

CDR3 amino acids: CASSAAPLAGQETQYF. The DNA of the CDR3 is TGTGCCAGCAGCGCCGCCCCCCTAGCGGGGCAAGAGACCCAGTACTTC. The rearrangement uses TRBV5-4 and TRBJ2-5, with 9 bases lining up with TRBD2. Germline loops: CDR1 SGHNT, CDR2 YYREEE (reference sequence). Trimming took 4 bases from V and 2 from J; bases not matched to a gene: 9. The CDR3 has 16 residues.

The table lists this clone with many counts. For the CDR3, the DNA is TGTGCCAGCAGCGAACAGGGAAATAGCTATGGCTACACCTTC. Its protein is CASSEQGNSYGYTF. The genes are TRBV7-9 and TRBJ1-2, with D possibly matching TRBD1 (6 bases). Looked up from germline, CDR1 is SEHNR and CDR2 is FQNEAQ (reference sequence). V was pared by 5 bases and J by 4 bases, with 14 bases between. This CDR3 is 14 amino acids long. The variable domain in full, with the rest retrieved from reference TRBV7-9 and TRBJ1-2, is DTGVSQNPRHKITKRGQNVTFRCDPISEHNRLYWYRQTLGQGPEFLTYFQNEAQLEKSRLLSDRFSAERPKGSFSTLEIQRTEQGDSAMYLCASSEQGNSYGYTFGSGTRLTVV.

This clone occurred many times. This chain uses TRBV6-5 with TRBJ1-2; D might be TRBD1 (5 bases). The CDR3 has 13 amino acids. V gave up 6 bases and J gave up 5 bases, with 13 bases separating them. In germline, CDR1 is MNHEY, CDR2 SVGAGI. For the CDR3, the DNA is TGTGCCAGCAGCCCAGGGTCGGAATATGGCTACACCTTC. It is translated as CASSPGSEYGYTF.

In its sample, this clone was seen a few times. The gene calls are TRBV5-1 and TRBJ1-5; D is uncertain. CDR3 length equals 13 residues. CDR1 and CDR2 (germline): SGHRS, YFSETQ. Trimming took 0 bases from V and 4 from J, leaving 5 bases between them. This CDR3 reads CASSLALNQPQHF. CDR3 DNA: TGCGCCAGCAGCTTGGCTCTAAATCAGCCCCAGCATTTT.

The gene calls are TRBV5-1 and TRBJ2-3; TRBD2 is a possible D gene (5 bases). Germline values: CDR1 SGHRS, CDR2 YFSETQ. This CDR3 has 14 amino acids. V gave up 1 base and J gave up 5 bases, with 11 bases separating them. The CDR3 sequence: CASSLLDSLDTQYF. The DNA of the CDR3 is TGCGCCAGCAGCTTGTTGGACTCCTTAGATACGCAGTATTTT.